The TCR beta chain described here comes from a study of cytomegalovirus exposure and HLA in healthy donors. The PCR used 60 Vbeta and 13 Jbeta primers. Produced via immunoSEQ multiplex PCR; TCRdb's table is partial and in-frame only. The top ten hold about 1% of the sample, which has around 130,000 clones, more than 70% seen once. CDR3 size: 19 residues. The V end was cut by 0 bases, the J end by 3 bases, with 24 bases between. CDR1 KGHSH and CDR2 LQKENI come from the germline V gene. This sequence originates from a woman in her sixties or seventies in good health and CMV-seronegative. Sequenced input: PBMCs. The genes are TRBV18 and TRBJ2-7; maybe TRBD1 (6 bases). The CDR3 loop reads CASSPPKGRGPRLDYEQYF. The CDR3, as DNA: TGTGCCAGCTCACCACCGAAGGGCAGGGGCCCCAGGTTAGACTACGAGCAGTACTTC.